These 3 T cell receptor beta chains were sequenced from one sample in a study of vaccination effects on CD4 cells after COVID-19. CD4+ T cells specific for antigen were expanded with viral peptide pools by the ViraFEST assay before sequencing. After more than 8 days in culture, the CD4+ T cells were isolated. Two doses of BNT162b2 or mRNA-1273 vaccine were administered to participants. These receptors have no known antigen. Sequencing was performed with immunoSEQ multiplex PCR; in TCRdb, only in-frame clones are kept and a portion is missing. The data contain approximately 31,000 clones, 72% of them singletons. The input for sequencing was CD4+ T cells from PBMCs cultured with HCoV-229E spike peptides, taken after COVID-19 vaccination. All receptors derive from a human donor who received a COVID-19 vaccine.

Only one count was recorded for this clone. V and J are TRBV2 and TRBJ2-3, with 7 bases matching TRBD2. Germline CDR1 reads SNHLY; CDR2 reads FYNNEI. The V gene end was trimmed by 3 bases and the J gene end by 6 bases; junction bases not matched to a gene: 9. This CDR3 contains 15 residues. CDR3 sequence: CASSDEARGMDTQYF. CDR3 DNA: TGTGCCAGCAGTGATGAGGCGCGGGGGATGGATACGCAGTATTTT.

The chain links TRBV19 to TRBJ2-5; TRBD1 is a possible D gene (6 bases). The CDR3 runs to 17 residues. Germline assignment: CDR1 LNHDA and CDR2 SQIVND (reference sequence). V dropped 4 bases and J dropped 0 bases, with 18 bases sitting between them. The CDR3 DNA is TGTGCCAGTAGTAGAGTTATTGGCAGGGGCCACCAAGAGACCCAGTACTTC. Protein product: CASSRVIGRGHQETQYF.

The chain employs TRBV18 and TRBJ2-5, with 13 bases matching TRBD2. V dropped 3 bases and J dropped 3; count of bases not matched to a gene: 4. There are 16 residues in the CDR3. CDR1 is KGHSH and CDR2 is LQKENI in the germline V gene. The CDR3 reads CASSPRTSGGEETQYF. The CDR3 bases are TGTGCCAGCTCACCTAGGACTAGCGGGGGAGAAGAGACCCAGTACTTC.